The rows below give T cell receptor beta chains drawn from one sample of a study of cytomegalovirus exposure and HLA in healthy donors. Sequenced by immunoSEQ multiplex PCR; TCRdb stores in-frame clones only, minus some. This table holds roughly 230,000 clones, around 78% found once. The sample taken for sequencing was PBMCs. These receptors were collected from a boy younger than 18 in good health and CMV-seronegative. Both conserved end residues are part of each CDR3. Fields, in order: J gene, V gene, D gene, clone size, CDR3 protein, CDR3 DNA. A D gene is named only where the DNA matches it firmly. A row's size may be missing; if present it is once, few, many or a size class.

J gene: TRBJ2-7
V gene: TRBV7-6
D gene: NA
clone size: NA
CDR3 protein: CASSLGVRDSSSYEQYF
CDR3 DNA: TGTGCCAGCAGCTTAGGGGTCCGGGACTCCAGTAGCTACGAGCAGTACTTC

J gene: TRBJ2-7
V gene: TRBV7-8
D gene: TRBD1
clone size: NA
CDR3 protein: CASSPPPTGGSYEQYF
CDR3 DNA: TGTGCCAGCAGCCCACCACCGACAGGGGGTTCCTACGAGCAGTACTTC

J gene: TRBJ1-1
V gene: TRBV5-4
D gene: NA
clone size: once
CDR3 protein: CASSRVGGWNTEAFF
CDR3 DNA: TGTGCCAGCAGCAGGGTTGGGGGCTGGAACACTGAAGCTTTCTTT

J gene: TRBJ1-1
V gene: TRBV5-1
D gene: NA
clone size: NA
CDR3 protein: CASSLDAASEAFF
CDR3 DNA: TGCGCCAGCAGCTTGGATGCGGCCTCTGAAGCTTTCTTT

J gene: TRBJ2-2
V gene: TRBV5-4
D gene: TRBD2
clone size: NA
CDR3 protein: CASSLGLAGLNTGELFF
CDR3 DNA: TGTGCCAGCAGCTTGGGACTAGCGGGGCTGAACACCGGGGAGCTGTTTTTT

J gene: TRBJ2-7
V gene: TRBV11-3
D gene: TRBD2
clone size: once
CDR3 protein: CASSFNRAGGPGDEQYF
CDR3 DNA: TGTGCCAGCAGCTTCAACAGAGCGGGAGGGCCAGGGGACGAGCAGTACTTC

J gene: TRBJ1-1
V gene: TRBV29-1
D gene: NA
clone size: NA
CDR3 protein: CSVELPASEAFF
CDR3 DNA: TGCAGCGTTGAACTACCCGCCTCTGAAGCTTTCTTT

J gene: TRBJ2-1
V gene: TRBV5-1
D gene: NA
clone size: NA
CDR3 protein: CASRKQESYNEQFF
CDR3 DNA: TGCGCCAGCAGAAAACAGGAATCCTACAATGAGCAGTTCTTC

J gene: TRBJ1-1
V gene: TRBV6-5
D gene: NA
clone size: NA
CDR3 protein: CASNIPGTTEAFF
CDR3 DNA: TGTGCCAGCAATATTCCAGGAACCACTGAAGCTTTCTTT

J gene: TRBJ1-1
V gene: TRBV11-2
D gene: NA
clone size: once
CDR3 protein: CASSHNKGAFF
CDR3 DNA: TGTGCCAGCAGCCACAACAAGGGGGCTTTCTTT

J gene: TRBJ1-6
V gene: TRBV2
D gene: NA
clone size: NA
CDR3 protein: CASSEAGSFRNSPLHF
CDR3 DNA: TGTGCCAGCAGTGAAGCTGGCAGTTTCCGTAATTCACCCCTCCACTTT

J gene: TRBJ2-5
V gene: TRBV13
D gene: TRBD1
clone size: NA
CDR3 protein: CASSQRQGETQYF
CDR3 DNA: TGTGCCAGCAGCCAACGACAGGGGGAGACCCAGTACTTC

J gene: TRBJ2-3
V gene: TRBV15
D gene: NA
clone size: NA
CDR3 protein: CATSRDGYPSTDTQYF
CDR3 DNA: TGTGCCACCAGCAGAGACGGTTACCCAAGCACAGATACGCAGTATTTT

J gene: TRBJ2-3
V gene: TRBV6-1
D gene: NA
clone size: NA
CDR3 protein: CASSEIAGSSTDTQYF
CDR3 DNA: TGTGCCAGCAGTGAAATCGCAGGTTCTAGCACAGATACGCAGTATTTT